These 5 T cell receptor beta chains came from one sample sequenced in a study of blood T cell repertoires in COVID-19. Data came from immunoSEQ multiplex PCR; TCRdb stores just in-frame clones and leaves some out. Here the sample spans 200,000 to 250,000 clones, roughly nine tenths being singletons. The sample consisted of PBMCs or T cells enriched from blood (not recorded which). These TCRs come from a woman aged 30 to 39 with acute COVID-19.

This sequence joins TRBV7-9 and TRBJ1-2, with 7 bases matching TRBD1. There are 14 residues in the CDR3. Germline loops: CDR1 SEHNR, CDR2 FQNEAQ (reference sequence). Losses at the gene ends were 4 bases for V and 7 bases for J; bases not matched to a gene: 9. The CDR3 sequence: CASSSEGAGGGYTF. The CDR3 DNA reads TGTGCCAGCAGCTCCGAGGGGGCGGGCGGTGGCTACACCTTC.

The chain links TRBV5-6 to TRBJ2-3; 9 bases fit TRBD2. With 4 bases clipped from V and 1 base from J, the junction kept 7 bases outside the gene matches. CDR1 and CDR2 (germline): SGHDT, YYEEEE. This CDR3 spans 16 amino acids. The CDR3 loop is CASSTIAGEGTDTQYF. In DNA, the CDR3 is TGTGCCAGCAGCACGATAGCGGGAGAAGGCACAGATACGCAGTATTTT.

Regarding this clone: At one end, the junction sequence differs from germline, possibly due to a read error. The rearrangement uses TRBV5-4 and TRBJ2-3; perhaps TRBD2 as D (6 bases). CDR1 is SGHNT, CDR2 YYREEE, per germline (reference sequence). CDR3 length: 13 amino acids. CDR3 bases: TGCCCCCTTAGACGGGAGATCGGAGATACGCAGTATTTT. It yields the protein CPLRREIGDTQYF.

J is TRBJ1-4 and V is TRBV28; possible D gene TRBD1, 5 bases. Trimming left V 5 bases short and J 0 bases short, with 10 bases between. This CDR3 spans 15 amino acids. CDR1 is MDHEN and CDR2 is SYDVKM in the germline V gene. CDR3 sequence: CASSRRQTTNEKLFF. CDR3 in DNA: TGTGCCAGCAGTCGGAGACAGACAACTAATGAAAAACTGTTTTTT.

The chain links TRBV6-2 or TRBV6-3 to TRBJ2-7; 8 positions agree with TRBD1. This CDR3 is 13 amino acids long. CDR1 is MNHEY, CDR2 SVGEGT, per germline. V was clipped by 5 bases and J by 6 bases; unmatched bases: 6. The CDR3 region has the DNA TGTGCCAGCAGTCGACAGGGGATGGGCGAGCAGTACTTC. This encodes CASSRQGMGEQYF.